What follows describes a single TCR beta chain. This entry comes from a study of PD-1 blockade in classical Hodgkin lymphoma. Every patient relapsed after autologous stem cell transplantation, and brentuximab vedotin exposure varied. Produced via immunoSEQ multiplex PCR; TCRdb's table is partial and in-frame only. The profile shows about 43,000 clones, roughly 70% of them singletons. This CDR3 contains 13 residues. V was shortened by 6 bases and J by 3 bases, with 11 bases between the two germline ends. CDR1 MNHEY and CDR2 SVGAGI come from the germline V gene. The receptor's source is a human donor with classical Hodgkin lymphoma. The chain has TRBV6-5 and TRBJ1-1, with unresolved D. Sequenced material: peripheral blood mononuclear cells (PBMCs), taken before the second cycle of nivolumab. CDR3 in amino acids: CASRRVMDTEAFF. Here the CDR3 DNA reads TGTGCCAGCAGACGCGTGATGGACACTGAAGCTTTCTTT.